This T cell receptor beta chain was identified in a study of T-cell reconstitution after alpha-beta-depleted transplantation in children. Notes on the study in general: Counts and diversity of T cells one year after transplant came mostly from newly produced T cells.

Per germline, CDR1 SGHDN and CDR2 FVKESK. The V gene lost 0 bases and the J gene lost 12 bases, with 6 bases spanning the gap. The CDR3 spans 11 residues. Unique molecular identifiers tagged the TCRbeta library. TCRdb re-called the PCR reads through MiXCR, storing one row per CDR3 protein. The sample lists 40,000 to 60,000 distinct CDR3 sequences, about 10% occurring once. This clonotype was seen a few times. As yet, its antigen is unknown. The rearrangement links TRBV14 to TRBJ2-1; D tentatively fits TRBD1 or TRBD2 (5 bases each). The sequences come from PBMCs, mostly from graft donor cells, collected 60 days after TCRalphabeta/CD19-depleted stem cell transplant. This TCR was recovered from a male patient between 2 and 9 years old who had a stem cell transplant for chronic granulomatous disease, so the T cells may come from the graft donor. Here the CDR3 reads CASSQDGAQFF. The DNA for the CDR3 is TGTGCCAGCAGCCAAGACGGGGCGCAGTTCTTC.